Below, 2 T cell receptor beta chains from the same sample are listed, as sequenced in a study of CD8+CD57+ T cells in acquired aplastic anemia. Using genomic DNA as the template, TCR beta VDJ and CDR3 profiling was carried out. TCRdb redid the calling of the reads with MiXCR, one entry per CDR3 protein. The sample lists approximately 220,000 distinct CDR3 sequences, about half occurring once. Sequencing involved patients with CD8+CD57+ cell expansion previously shown by flow cytometry. Sequencing was done on a sample of sorted CD4+, CD8+, or CD8+CD57+ T cells (not recorded which) from PBMCs. All receptors derive from a human donor with aplastic anemia.

The gene calls are TRBV20-1 and TRBJ2-5; 10 bases match TRBD1. CDR1 DFQATT and CDR2 SNEGSKA come from the germline V gene (reference sequence). V was pared by 2 bases and J by 5 bases, with 5 bases of the junction left unmatched. This CDR3 is 14 amino acids long. The CDR3 loop is CSARNPGQGETQYF. CDR3 sequence (DNA): TGCAGTGCTAGAAACCCGGGACAGGGGGAGACCCAGTACTTC.

A note on this clonotype: This may be a read error: a much more frequent sequence differs by one nucleotide. This likely comes from a read error, as the CDR3 has no conserved phenylalanine or tryptophan at its end. The chain couples TRBV2 to TRBJ1-3; D is uncertain. CDR3 size: 14 residues. The germline gives CDR1 SNHLY, CDR2 FYNNEI. V dropped 2 bases and J dropped 2 bases, with 7 bases sitting between them. CDR3 protein: CASSESSTGNTIYS. The CDR3 coding sequence is TGTGCCAGCAGTGAATCGTCTACTGGAAACACCATATATTCT.